The T cell receptor beta chain under discussion was sequenced for a study of cytomegalovirus exposure and HLA in healthy donors. Study-wide results and limits: The analysis excluded some indistinguishable V segments, including TRBV6-2 and TRBV6-3.

The ends lost 5 bases at V and 7 bases at J; junction bases unmatched: 12. The CDR3 sequence is 15 residues long. Per the germline V gene, CDR1 is SGHTA and CDR2 is FQGNSA. This clone was recorded once. The antigen remains unidentified. 13 Jbeta primers and 60 Vbeta primers were used for the PCR. Libraries were prepared by immunoSEQ multiplex PCR; TCRdb keeps only in-frame clonotypes and omits some of them. In the table there are some 140,000 clones, roughly three quarters of which are singletons. The chain is built from TRBV7-2 and TRBJ1-2; 8 positions match TRBD1. Sequenced sample: PBMCs. This sequence was found in a female donor in good health and CMV-seronegative. The CDR3 DNA reads TGTGCCAGCAGCCCCGACCGACAGGGGCAGGGTGGCTACACCTTC. Encoded protein: CASSPDRQGQGGYTF. The full variable domain, in which reference TRBV7-2 and TRBJ1-2 provide the parts outside the CDR3, is GAGVSQSPSNKVTEKGKDVELRCDPISGHTALYWYRQSLGQGLEFLIYFQGNSAPDKSGLPSDRFSAERTGGSVSTLTIQRTQQEDSAVYLCASSPDRQGQGGYTFGSGTRLTVV.